The rows below give T cell receptor beta chains drawn from one sample of a study of OX40 agonist ivuxolimab in advanced cancers. Sequencing was performed with immunoSEQ multiplex PCR; in TCRdb, only in-frame clones are kept and a portion is missing. The repertoire holds about 73,000 clones, with about nine tenths as singletons. Source: CD4+ or CD8+ T cells sorted from blood, taken in a trial of the OX40 agonist ivuxolimab. The origin of the receptors is an adult with an advanced solid tumor such as melanoma, head and neck, liver or kidney cancer. CDR3s leave out the opening cysteine and the closing phenylalanine or tryptophan. Rows may omit the clone size; those that give it use once, few, many or a size class.

length | J | V | size | CDR3
12 | TRBJ2-7 | TRBV29-1 | . | SVIRLAETYEQY
13 | TRBJ1-1 | TRBV13 | . | ASSNTVDPNTEAF
11 | TRBJ1-2 | TRBV27 | . | ASSLTGDYGYT
14 | TRBJ2-7 | TRBV7-8 | . | ASSPLSGGIPYEQY
14 | TRBJ2-2 | TRBV19 | . | ASSITVGRDTGELF
12 | TRBJ1-5 | TRBV27 | . | ASSLVGLNQPQH
14 | TRBJ2-7 | TRBV7-9 | . | ASSLDTGVRFYEQY
11 | TRBJ2-1 | TRBV25-1 | . | ASSERGYNEQF
11 | TRBJ1-1 | TRBV5-1 | . | ASSPNGGTEAF
10 | TRBJ2-7 | TRBV5-1 | many | ASSLVPYEQY
13 | TRBJ2-7 | TRBV11-2 | . | ASSLSGRVSYEQY
10 | TRBJ2-2 | TRBV2 | . | ASWADTGELF
12 | TRBJ2-7 | TRBV27 | . | ASSTNGRGYGQY
13 | TRBJ1-2 | TRBV10-3 | . | AISESGQGNYGYT
14 | TRBJ1-2 | TRBV15 | . | ATSGRQGASNYGYT
8 | TRBJ1-2 | TRBV9 | . | ASSGYGYT
12 | TRBJ2-1 | TRBV7-2 | . | ASSLAGGGYEQF
13 | TRBJ1-2 | TRBV7-9 | . | ASSLGVDEVYGYT
9 | TRBJ1-2 | TRBV19 | . | ASSTGWVYT
14 | TRBJ1-6 | TRBV4-2 | . | ASSQRQNKYNSPLH
12 | TRBJ2-2 | TRBV11-2 | once | ASSLVGNTGELF
13 | TRBJ2-2 | TRBV9 | once | ASSVAIASTGELF
12 | TRBJ1-2 | TRBV5-5 | . | ASSPTGGVDGYT
12 | TRBJ2-7 | TRBV27 | . | ASSLTGTVYEQY
13 | TRBJ2-3 | TRBV30 | . | AWGWVGVGTDTQY
11 | TRBJ2-7 | TRBV10-2 | . | ASSEGVAYEQY
13 | TRBJ2-3 | TRBV29-1 | . | SVELTGLETDTQY
12 | TRBJ2-3 | TRBV6-1 | . | ASSEDGTADTQY
12 | TRBJ2-7 | TRBV6-1 | . | ASSQRGASYEQY
11 | TRBJ2-1 | TRBV7-9 | . | ASSFIRVDEQF
15 | TRBJ2-3 | TRBV27 | . | ASKKLGLAASTDTQY
12 | TRBJ2-3 | TRBV28 | . | ASSVLGATDTQY
13 | TRBJ1-2 | TRBV5-4 | . | ASSLWETLNYGYT
10 | TRBJ2-7 | TRBV10-3 | . | AISETDYEQY
11 | TRBJ2-7 | TRBV27 | . | ASQRAVSYEQY
17 | TRBJ2-7 | TRBV29-1 | . | SVEDPRWNLAGSSYEQY
15 | TRBJ1-2 | TRBV14 | once | ASSQDYFSGKNYGYT
13 | TRBJ1-4 | TRBV27 | . | ASRTQGFSREKLF
13 | TRBJ2-7 | TRBV5-8 | . | ASSLALGGADEQY
13 | TRBJ2-3 | TRBV9 | . | ASSGRSGGPDTQY
11 | TRBJ2-1 | TRBV5-6 | . | ASSFLIAGEQF
13 | TRBJ2-3 | TRBV5-4 | . | ASSLSQSSTDTQY
10 | TRBJ2-7 | TRBV6-1 | . | ATGRGSYEQY
9 | TRBJ2-7 | TRBV6-1 | . | ASSHTFEQY
13 | TRBJ2-2 | TRBV11-1 | few | ASSSPGGETGELF
13 | TRBJ2-1 | TRBV7-9 | . | ASSPLAGGPDEQF
10 | TRBJ2-3 | TRBV7-9 | . | ASRYIADTQY
13 | TRBJ1-3 | TRBV5-1 | . | ASSTDRGAGNTIY
12 | TRBJ1-5 | TRBV28 | . | ASSLGQVNQPQH
13 | TRBJ1-1 | TRBV28 | . | ASSSYSQGITEAF
11 | TRBJ2-7 | TRBV4-1 | . | ASSQATGREQY
13 | TRBJ2-5 | TRBV4-1 | . | ASSQDRGAQETQY